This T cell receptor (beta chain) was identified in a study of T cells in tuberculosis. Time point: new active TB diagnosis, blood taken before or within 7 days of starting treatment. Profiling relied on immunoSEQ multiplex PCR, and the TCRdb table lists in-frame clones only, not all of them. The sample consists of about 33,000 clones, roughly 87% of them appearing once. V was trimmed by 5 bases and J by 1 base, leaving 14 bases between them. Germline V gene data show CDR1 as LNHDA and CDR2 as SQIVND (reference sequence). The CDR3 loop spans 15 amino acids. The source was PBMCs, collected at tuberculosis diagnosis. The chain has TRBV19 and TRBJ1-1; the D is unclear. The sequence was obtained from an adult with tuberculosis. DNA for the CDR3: TGTGCCAGTAGTCCCCTATTGTCTGGGAACACTGAAGCTTTCTTT. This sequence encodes CASSPLLSGNTEAFF.